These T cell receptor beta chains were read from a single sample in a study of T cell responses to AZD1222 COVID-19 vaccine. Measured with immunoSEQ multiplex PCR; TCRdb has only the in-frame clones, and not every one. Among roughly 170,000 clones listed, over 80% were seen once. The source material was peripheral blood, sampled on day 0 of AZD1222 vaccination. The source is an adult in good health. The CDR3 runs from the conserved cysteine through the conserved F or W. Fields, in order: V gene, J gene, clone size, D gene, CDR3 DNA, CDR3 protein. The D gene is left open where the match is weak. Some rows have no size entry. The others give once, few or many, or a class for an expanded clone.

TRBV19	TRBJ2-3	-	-	TGTGCCAGTAGTATAGATTTAGGGGTGGGCACAGATACGCAGTATTTT	CASSIDLGVGTDTQYF
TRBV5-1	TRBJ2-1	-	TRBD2	TGCGCCAGCAGCATGGCTAGCGGGGAGGTCAATGAGCAGTTCTTC	CASSMASGEVNEQFF
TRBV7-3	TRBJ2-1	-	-	TGTGCCAGCAGCGCCTACAGGGCTGGTAATGAGCAGTTCTTC	CASSAYRAGNEQFF
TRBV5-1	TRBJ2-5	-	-	TGCGCCAGCAGCTATCGGGGGGAGACCCAGTACTTC	CASSYRGETQYF
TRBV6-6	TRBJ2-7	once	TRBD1	TGTGCCAGCAGTGACAGGGTGAAGTACTTC	CASSDRVKYF
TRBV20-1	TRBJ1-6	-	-	TGCAGTGCTAGTTATAGCTCCTATAATTCACCCCTCCACTTT	CSASYSSYNSPLHF
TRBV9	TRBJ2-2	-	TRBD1	TGTGCCAGCAGCCCCGGGACAGGGATGACCGGGGAGCTGTTTTTT	CASSPGTGMTGELFF
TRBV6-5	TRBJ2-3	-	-	TGTGCCAGCAACCAACTAGGAGCTACGCAGTATTTT	CASNQLGATQYF
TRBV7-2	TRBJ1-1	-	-	TGTGCCAGCAGCTTAGCTGGGGGTAAGGAAGCTTTCTTT	CASSLAGGKEAFF
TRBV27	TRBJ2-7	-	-	TGTGCCAGCAGTTTAGCTCAGGGCTCGGTGCAGTACTTC	CASSLAQGSVQYF
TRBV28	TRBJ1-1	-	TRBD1	TGTGCCAGCAGTTTCGACAGGGAGGTCCCTGAAGCTTTCTTT	CASSFDREVPEAFF
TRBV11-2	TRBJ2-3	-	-	TGTGCCAGCAGCTTAGTCGGCGGGAATCGCGATACGCAGTATTTT	CASSLVGGNRDTQYF
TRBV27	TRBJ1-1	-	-	TGTGCCAGCAGACGACACGGGGTGAACACTGAAGCTTTCTTT	CASRRHGVNTEAFF
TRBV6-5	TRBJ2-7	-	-	TGTGCCAGCACCCAGGGGGGGGCCTCCTACGAGCAGTACTTC	CASTQGGASYEQYF
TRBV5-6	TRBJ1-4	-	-	TGTGCCAGCAGCCCAGACAGGAGAGAAAAACTGTTTTTT	CASSPDRREKLFF
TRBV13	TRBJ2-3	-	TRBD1	TGTGCCAGCAGCTCGACCGGGACAGTTATTATTCCAGATACGCAGTATTTT	CASSSTGTVIIPDTQYF
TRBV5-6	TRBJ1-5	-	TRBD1	TGTGCCAGCAGCCCCGGGCCGGGACAGGGACGTAGCAATCAGCCCCAGCATTTT	CASSPGPGQGRSNQPQHF
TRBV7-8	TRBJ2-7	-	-	TGTGCCAGCAGCCCGAGACACGGACCCTACGAGCAGTACTTC	CASSPRHGPYEQYF
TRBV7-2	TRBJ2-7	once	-	TGTGCCAGCAGCTTACAACAGACTAACGAGCAGTACTTC	CASSLQQTNEQYF
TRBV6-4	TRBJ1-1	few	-	TGTGCCAGCAGTGAGGAGGGACCGAACACTGAAGCTTTCTTT	CASSEEGPNTEAFF
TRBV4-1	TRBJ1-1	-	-	TGCGCCAGCAGCCCCAAGGGCCTGCGGGATGGGACTGAAGCTTTCTTT	CASSPKGLRDGTEAFF
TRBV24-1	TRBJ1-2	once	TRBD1	TGTGCCACCAGCCGGGGACAGGGGGCAGTTGGCTACACCTTC	CATSRGQGAVGYTF
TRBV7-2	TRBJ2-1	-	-	TGTGCCAGCAGCTTAGGCCGGGGCAACAATGAGCAGTTCTTC	CASSLGRGNNEQFF
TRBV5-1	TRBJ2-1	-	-	TGCGCCAGCAGCCGGGACGGGAGCTCCTACAATGAGCAGTTCTTC	CASSRDGSSYNEQFF
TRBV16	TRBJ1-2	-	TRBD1	TGTGCCAGCAGCCGATGGGACAGGAGAGTGTATGACACTGGCTACACCTTC	CASSRWDRRVYDTGYTF
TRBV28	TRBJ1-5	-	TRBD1	TGTGCCAGCCACGTCAGGGGGCACGATCAGCCCCAGCATTTT	CASHVRGHDQPQHF
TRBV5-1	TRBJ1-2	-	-	TGCGCCAGCAGCTTGGACAGGCACGGCTACACCTTC	CASSLDRHGYTF
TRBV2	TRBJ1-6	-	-	TGTGCCAGCAGTATGGACAGAAATTCACCCCTCCACTTT	CASSMDRNSPLHF
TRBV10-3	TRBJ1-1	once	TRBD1	TGTGCCATCAGTGGGGGGACAGGGGAGGGCACTGAAGCTTTCTTT	CAISGGTGEGTEAFF
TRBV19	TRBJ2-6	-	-	TGTGCCAGTAGTATTGAGGGTTCTGGGGCCAACGTCCTGACTTTC	CASSIEGSGANVLTF
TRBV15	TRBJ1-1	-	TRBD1	TGTGCCACCAGCAGAGGACAGGGGATTTTTCGGACTGAAGCTTTCTTT	CATSRGQGIFRTEAFF
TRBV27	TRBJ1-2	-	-	TGTCGAGCAATCTGGCAGGGGCCCCCCTATGACTATGGCTACACCTTC	CRAIWQGPPYDYGYTF
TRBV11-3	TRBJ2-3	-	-	TGTGCCAGCAGCGGTCCTGGGCTTGCAGATACGCAGTATTTT	CASSGPGLADTQYF
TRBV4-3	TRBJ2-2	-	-	TGCGCCAGCAGCCAAGATACGATGGACAGCGCGAACACCGGGGAGCTGTTTTTT	CASSQDTMDSANTGELFF
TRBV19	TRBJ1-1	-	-	TGTGCCAGTAGTATAAATACCAAATTGAACACTGAAGCTTTCTTT	CASSINTKLNTEAFF
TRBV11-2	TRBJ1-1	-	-	TGTGCCAGCAGTTCGACAGACGAAGCTTTCTTT	CASSSTDEAFF
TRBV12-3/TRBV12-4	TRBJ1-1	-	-	TGTGCCAGCGGTTGGACAGAGGGGAAGGCTTTCTTT	CASGWTEGKAFF
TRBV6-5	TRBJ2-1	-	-	TGTGCCAGCAGTTACTCGGTGGAGGTGAAGCAGTTCTTC	CASSYSVEVKQFF
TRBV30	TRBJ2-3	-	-	TGTGCCTGGAGATTAGATTCAGATACGCAGTATTTT	CAWRLDSDTQYF
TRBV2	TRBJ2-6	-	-	TGTGCCAGCTGGACGGCGTCTGGGGCCAACGTCCTGACTTTC	CASWTASGANVLTF
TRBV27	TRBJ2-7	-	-	TGTGCCAGCAGTTTATCCCCAGGGCACTACGAGCAGTACTTC	CASSLSPGHYEQYF
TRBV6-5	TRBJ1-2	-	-	TGTGCCAGCAGGACTACAAGGGGGAACTATGGCTACACCTTC	CASRTTRGNYGYTF
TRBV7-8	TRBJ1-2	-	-	TGTGCCAGCAGCTTAGGGAAGATGCCTAACTATGGCTACACCTTC	CASSLGKMPNYGYTF
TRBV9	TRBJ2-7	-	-	TGTGCCAGCAGCGTAGGGAAGGGTGCCTACGAGCAGTACTTC	CASSVGKGAYEQYF
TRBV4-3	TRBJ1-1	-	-	TGCGCCAGCAGTTTACAGGGGAACACTGAAGCTTTCTTT	CASSLQGNTEAFF
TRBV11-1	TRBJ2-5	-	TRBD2	TGTGCCAGCAGCCCAAGCGGGAGGGCCGGGGAGACCCAGTACTTC	CASSPSGRAGETQYF